A selection of T cell receptor beta chains follows, all from one sample in a study of T-cell reconstitution after alpha-beta-depleted transplantation in children. Using its own MiXCR run on the PCR reads, TCRdb lists one record per CDR3 protein. The data hold around 600,000 distinct CDR3 sequences, with 20% to 25% observed a single time. The specimen was PBMCs, mostly from graft donor cells, collected 360 days after TCRalphabeta/CD19-depleted stem cell transplant. These receptor sequences come from a boy in the first two years of life who had a stem cell transplant for acute myeloid leukemia, so the T cells may come from the graft donor. CDR3s include the opening cysteine and the closing phenylalanine or tryptophan. A D gene is named only where the DNA matches it firmly. Not every row has a clone size; where given, it reads once, few, many or a size class.

many,TRBJ2-2,TRBV5-1,TRBD1,CASSRDRGDRELFF,TGCGCCAGCAGCCGTGACAGGGGAGACCGGGAGCTGTTTTTT
few,TRBJ2-3,TRBV27,-,CASSWGVDTDTQYF,TGTGCCAGCAGTTGGGGTGTGGACACAGATACGCAGTATTTT
few,TRBJ2-1,TRBV7-8,TRBD2,CASSLGVGTSRNEQFF,TGTGCCAGCAGCTTGGGGGTGGGGACTAGTCGCAATGAGCAGTTCTTC
many,TRBJ1-1,TRBV7-9,-,CASSRGGNTEAFF,TGTGCCAGCAGCCGAGGAGGGAACACTGAAGCTTTCTTT
few,TRBJ2-3,TRBV12-3/TRBV12-4,-,CASSKPPPISLPRTDTQYF,TGTGCCAGCAGTAAGCCACCCCCAATTTCATTACCGCGTACAGATACGCAGTATTTT
few,TRBJ1-3,TRBV12-3/TRBV12-4,TRBD1,CASSNRQGAFAGNTIYF,TGTGCCAGCAGCAACAGACAGGGGGCTTTCGCTGGAAACACCATATATTTT
many,TRBJ1-5,TRBV12-3/TRBV12-4,TRBD1,CASSLGGTGNQPQHF,TGTGCCAGCAGTTTAGGGGGGACAGGCAATCAGCCCCAGCATTTT
-,TRBJ1-3,TRBV6-1,TRBD1,CASTTGAYSGNTIYF,TGTGCCAGCACTACAGGGGCTTACTCTGGAAACACCATATATTTT
many,TRBJ1-5,TRBV7-6,-,CASSLYDKASNQPQHF,TGTGCCAGCAGCTTATACGACAAGGCCAGCAATCAGCCCCAGCATTTT
few,TRBJ2-3,TRBV20-1,TRBD2,CSARGLGTTSTDTQYF,TGCAGTGCTAGGGGCTTGGGGACTACTAGCACAGATACGCAGTATTTT
-,TRBJ2-3,TRBV27,-,CASSPPPHVTQYF,TGTGCCAGCAGCCCTCCTCCCCATGTTACGCAGTATTTT
many,TRBJ2-7,TRBV29-1,-,CSVEEGAGVSYEQYF,TGCAGCGTTGAAGAGGGTGCAGGGGTAAGCTACGAGCAGTACTTC
many,TRBJ1-3,TRBV7-9,TRBD1,CASTRGSGNTIYF,TGTGCCAGCACCAGGGGGTCTGGAAACACCATATATTTT
-,TRBJ1-2,TRBV29-1,TRBD1,CSVNRGDYGYTF,TGCAGCGTTAACAGGGGGGACTATGGCTACACCTTC
-,TRBJ2-2,TRBV12-3/TRBV12-4,-,CASSAGTAANTGELFF,TGTGCCAGCAGTGCGGGGACAGCCGCGAACACCGGGGAGCTGTTTTTT
many,TRBJ2-3,TRBV27,-,CASSLLSGFPDTQYF,TGTGCCAGCAGTTTATTATCTGGGTTCCCAGATACGCAGTATTTT
many,TRBJ2-3,TRBV20-1,-,CSAPDRRSSTDTQYF,TGCAGTGCCCCGGACCGTAGATCTAGCACAGATACGCAGTATTTT
-,TRBJ2-5,TRBV5-6,TRBD1,CASSLRTGGQETQYF,TGTGCCAGCAGCTTGCGGACAGGTGGTCAAGAGACCCAGTACTTC
-,TRBJ2-1,TRBV6-1,-,CASSQSNRDDEQFF,TGTGCCAGCAGCCAATCTAATCGCGACGATGAGCAGTTCTTC
-,TRBJ2-3,TRBV20-1,TRBD2,CSARDATSGGTQYF,TGCAGTGCTAGAGATGCGACTAGCGGGGGTACGCAGTATTTT
-,TRBJ2-3,TRBV12-3/TRBV12-4,-,CAISLSGGVTDTQYF,TGTGCCATCAGTTTAAGTGGCGGGGTGACAGATACGCAGTATTTT
-,TRBJ2-7,TRBV6-5,TRBD2,CASSYGTTLLGEQYF,TGTGCCAGCAGTTACGGGACTACTCTCCTTGGCGAGCAGTACTTC
-,TRBJ2-3,TRBV6-5,TRBD1,CASSYGQGAVDTQYF,TGTGCCAGCAGTTACGGGCAGGGGGCGGTAGATACGCAGTATTTT
-,TRBJ1-6,TRBV4-3,-,CASSQDETGMNSPLHF,TGCGCCAGCAGCCAAGATGAGACAGGCATGAATTCACCCCTCCACTTT
-,TRBJ2-4,TRBV5-5,-,CASSLRSWVTKNIQYF,TGTGCCAGCAGCTTGAGGAGTTGGGTGACCAAAAACATTCAGTACTTC
-,TRBJ1-1,TRBV18,-,CASSPRGAEAFF,TGTGCCAGCTCACCACGAGGGGCTGAAGCTTTCTTT
-,TRBJ1-1,TRBV7-2,-,CASSSGMMNTEAFF,TGTGCCAGCAGTAGCGGGATGATGAACACTGAAGCTTTCTTT
many,TRBJ1-4,TRBV12-3/TRBV12-4,TRBD1,CASRLQGNVGEKLFF,TGTGCCAGCAGATTACAGGGGAATGTAGGAGAAAAACTGTTTTTT
few,TRBJ1-4,TRBV24-1,-,CATRPGQPEKLFF,TGTGCCACCCGACCTGGACAGCCGGAAAAACTGTTTTTT
-,TRBJ2-1,TRBV6-2/TRBV6-3,TRBD1,CASSVGTGYNEQFF,TGTGCCAGCAGCGTCGGGACAGGGTACAATGAGCAGTTCTTC
few,TRBJ2-3,TRBV12-3/TRBV12-4,-,CASSFVPGTDTQYF,TGTGCCAGCAGTTTCGTGCCGGGCACAGATACGCAGTATTTT
-,TRBJ1-4,TRBV29-1,-,CSVGQVLNEKLFF,TGCAGCGTTGGACAGGTCCTTAATGAAAAACTGTTTTTT
many,TRBJ2-1,TRBV2,-,CASIKGVSYNEQFF,TGTGCCAGCATTAAGGGGGTTTCCTACAATGAGCAGTTCTTC
many,TRBJ2-3,TRBV7-2,-,CASSLGPGTPNHDTQYF,TGTGCCAGCAGCTTGGGACCAGGGACTCCCAACCACGATACGCAGTATTTT
many,TRBJ2-3,TRBV7-9,-,CASSLIRGWSDTQYF,TGTGCCAGCAGCTTAATCCGGGGTTGGTCAGATACGCAGTATTTT
many,TRBJ2-7,TRBV12-3/TRBV12-4,-,CASSLHNRVYEQYF,TGTGCCAGCAGTTTACACAACAGAGTTTACGAGCAGTACTTC
few,TRBJ1-1,TRBV10-3,TRBD1,CAISEAGQRNTEAFF,TGTGCCATCAGTGAGGCGGGACAGAGGAACACTGAAGCTTTCTTT
-,TRBJ2-1,TRBV19,TRBD2,CASSPQAGGLYNEQFF,TGTGCCAGTAGTCCTCAAGCGGGGGGGCTATACAATGAGCAGTTCTTC
few,TRBJ2-7,TRBV6-1,-,CASSHRREHYEQYF,TGTGCCAGCAGCCACAGGCGAGAACACTACGAGCAGTACTTC
-,TRBJ2-3,TRBV7-3,-,CASSLRDSPSSTDTQYF,TGTGCCAGCAGCTTAAGGGATAGTCCTTCTAGCACAGATACGCAGTATTTT
few,TRBJ2-3,TRBV7-2,TRBD1,CASSLRDRADTQYF,TGTGCCAGCAGCCTCCGGGACAGGGCGGATACGCAGTATTTT
few,TRBJ1-1,TRBV6-5,-,CASSYSWTANTEAFF,TGTGCCAGCAGTTACTCCTGGACAGCCAACACTGAAGCTTTCTTT
-,TRBJ2-3,TRBV6-5,-,CASSYSGGGVDTQYF,TGTGCCAGCAGTTACTCCGGAGGGGGGGTCGATACGCAGTATTTT
-,TRBJ1-1,TRBV20-1,TRBD1,CSAPSDRLTEAFF,TGCAGTGCTCCATCGGACAGGTTAACTGAAGCTTTCTTT